Presented here are 8 T cell receptor beta chains from one specimen sequenced in a study of radiation and T cells in renal cell carcinoma. Time point indicated: blood 2 weeks post-SBRT. Treatment given: 15 Gy SBRT to primary tumor, nephrectomy 4 weeks later. TCRdb's copy holds only in-frame clones and misses some; the assay was immunoSEQ multiplex PCR. Of around 76,000 clones listed, 82% were seen once; the top ten hold approximately 6.4%. The sequencing here drew on blood, taken from a patient whose treatment included radiotherapy and nephrectomy. Receptors were obtained from a man between 60 and 75 years old with renal cell carcinoma.

The chain uses TRBV2 and TRBJ1-1, with no clear D. V was pared by 2 bases and J by 1 base, with 14 bases between. The germline gives CDR1 SNHLY, CDR2 FYNNEI. The CDR3 totals 16 residues. CDR3 nucleotides: TGTGCCAGCAGTGAATTGGGCTTGATTGGGAACACTGAAGCTTTCTTT. Translation: CASSELGLIGNTEAFF.

The chain combines TRBV7-8 with TRBJ2-7; D call uncertain. The V gene lost 6 bases and the J gene lost 5 bases, with 11 bases spanning the gap. In germline, CDR1 is SGHVS, CDR2 FQNEAQ. The CDR3 extends over 12 amino acids. Written as DNA, the CDR3 is TGTGCCAGCAGGCTAACCCCCCACGAGCAGTACTTC. Protein: CASRLTPHEQYF.

This clone was recorded only once. This chain joins TRBV28 and TRBJ2-5; D uncertain. Germline CDR1 MDHEN, CDR2 SYDVKM. This CDR3 is built from 13 residues. V was cut by 3 bases and J by 4 bases, with 9 bases left in between. Here the CDR3 DNA reads TGTGCCAGCAGTTTCCCAAGAGCAGAGACCCAGTACTTC. Its protein is CASSFPRAETQYF.

The chain has TRBV5-1 and TRBJ2-7, with 8 bases lining up with TRBD1. The germline CDR1 and CDR2 sequences are SGHRS and YFSETQ. With 3 bases clipped from V and 3 bases from J, the junction kept 5 bases outside the gene matches. The CDR3 runs 14 residues. CDR3 sequence reads: CASSYGQGGYEQYF. The CDR3 DNA reads as TGCGCCAGCAGCTACGGACAGGGAGGCTACGAGCAGTACTTC.

The chain employs TRBV7-9 and TRBJ2-5; D is undetermined. V dropped 1 base and J dropped 3 bases, with 3 bases sitting between them. The CDR3 has 12 residues. Germline CDR1 reads SEHNR; CDR2 reads FQNEAQ (reference sequence). The CDR3 is CASSLVKETQYF. The CDR3 DNA follows: TGTGCCAGCAGCTTAGTTAAAGAGACCCAGTACTTC.

V and J are TRBV2 and TRBJ2-7, with 7 bases matching TRBD2. Germline lookup yields CDR1 SNHLY and CDR2 FYNNEI. The CDR3 sequence is 15 residues long. V lost 7 bases to trimming and J lost 1 base; unmatched junction nucleotides: 10. This chain's CDR3 is CASKPQSGGSYEQYF. The DNA of the CDR3 is TGTGCCAGCAAACCCCAGTCGGGGGGATCCTACGAGCAGTACTTC.

This clone was detected once. This chain connects TRBV5-4 to TRBJ2-7; D might be TRBD2 (6 bases). The CDR3 has 16 amino acids. Germline V CDR1 and CDR2: SGHNT, YYREEE (reference sequence). V dropped 0 bases and J dropped 0 bases, with 13 bases sitting between them. CDR3 amino acids: CASSLAAGTPSYEQYF. CDR3 DNA: TGTGCCAGCAGCTTGGCCGCCGGGACTCCCTCCTACGAGCAGTACTTC.

This sequence joins TRBV7-9 and TRBJ2-2, with D unclear. The length of the CDR3 is 12 residues. With 8 bases removed from V and 5 bases from J, the gap between germline ends came to 9 bases. CDR1 and CDR2 from the germline V gene are SEHNR and FQNEAQ (reference sequence). The DNA for the CDR3 is TGTGCCAGCTCAACAGTAACCGGGGAGCTGTTTTTT. It codes for CASSTVTGELFF. The full variable domain, rest sourced from reference TRBV7-9 and TRBJ2-2, is DTGVSQNPRHKITKRGQNVTFRCDPISEHNRLYWYRQTLGQGPEFLTYFQNEAQLEKSRLLSDRFSAERPKGSFSTLEIQRTEQGDSAMYLCASSTVTGELFFGEGSRLTVL.